The clone carrying this T cell receptor (beta chain) was detected only a few times. Its antigen is as yet unknown. The source of the sample is a study of T-cell memory formation after mild COVID-19. General observations from the study: The appearance of some responding clones in pre-infection memory suggested that cross-reactive memory joined.

TCRdb used MiXCR to reprocess the 5' RACE reads, holding one entry per CDR3 protein. This table holds about 540,000 distinct CDR3 sequences, 20% found once. J gave up 3 bases and V 7 bases, and 7 bases lay outside the gene matches. The CDR3 is made up of 13 amino acids. Per germline, CDR1 SQVTM and CDR2 ANQGSEA. The receptor was derived from an adult woman who had mild COVID-19 (a few samples of this study predate the infection). Cell type and time point are not known. V is TRBV29-1 and J is TRBJ2-7; TRBD1 matches 9 bases. Sequenced sample: PBMCs or a T cell subset sorted from them (not recorded which). CDR3 protein: CSATPGQGYEQYF. The CDR3 DNA reads TGCAGCGCTACCCCGGGACAGGGCTACGAGCAGTACTTC.